This T cell receptor beta chain was retrieved from a study of T cell responses to AZD1222 COVID-19 vaccine. From germline, CDR1 is SGHTA and CDR2 FQGNSA. The junction had 18 bases not matched to a gene; V was cut back by 5 bases and J by 3 bases. The CDR3 covers 18 residues. Sequenced by immunoSEQ multiplex PCR; TCRdb stores in-frame clones only, minus some. Here the sample spans over 130,000 clones, just over 85% being singletons. Regarding this clone: The antigen is not known.

Study conclusions and caveats: Nearly half of unique spike-specific TCRs reportedly avoided B.1.351 and B.1.1.7 mutated regions.

The starting material was peripheral blood, obtained on day 0 of AZD1222 vaccination. The chain links TRBV7-2 to TRBJ2-5, with 7 bases fitting TRBD2. The TCR comes from an adult in good health. CDR3 DNA: TGTGCCAGCAGCCCGGGTCAAGTGGGACTACTGGGGGAAGAGACCCAGTACTTC. This gives the protein CASSPGQVGLLGEETQYF.